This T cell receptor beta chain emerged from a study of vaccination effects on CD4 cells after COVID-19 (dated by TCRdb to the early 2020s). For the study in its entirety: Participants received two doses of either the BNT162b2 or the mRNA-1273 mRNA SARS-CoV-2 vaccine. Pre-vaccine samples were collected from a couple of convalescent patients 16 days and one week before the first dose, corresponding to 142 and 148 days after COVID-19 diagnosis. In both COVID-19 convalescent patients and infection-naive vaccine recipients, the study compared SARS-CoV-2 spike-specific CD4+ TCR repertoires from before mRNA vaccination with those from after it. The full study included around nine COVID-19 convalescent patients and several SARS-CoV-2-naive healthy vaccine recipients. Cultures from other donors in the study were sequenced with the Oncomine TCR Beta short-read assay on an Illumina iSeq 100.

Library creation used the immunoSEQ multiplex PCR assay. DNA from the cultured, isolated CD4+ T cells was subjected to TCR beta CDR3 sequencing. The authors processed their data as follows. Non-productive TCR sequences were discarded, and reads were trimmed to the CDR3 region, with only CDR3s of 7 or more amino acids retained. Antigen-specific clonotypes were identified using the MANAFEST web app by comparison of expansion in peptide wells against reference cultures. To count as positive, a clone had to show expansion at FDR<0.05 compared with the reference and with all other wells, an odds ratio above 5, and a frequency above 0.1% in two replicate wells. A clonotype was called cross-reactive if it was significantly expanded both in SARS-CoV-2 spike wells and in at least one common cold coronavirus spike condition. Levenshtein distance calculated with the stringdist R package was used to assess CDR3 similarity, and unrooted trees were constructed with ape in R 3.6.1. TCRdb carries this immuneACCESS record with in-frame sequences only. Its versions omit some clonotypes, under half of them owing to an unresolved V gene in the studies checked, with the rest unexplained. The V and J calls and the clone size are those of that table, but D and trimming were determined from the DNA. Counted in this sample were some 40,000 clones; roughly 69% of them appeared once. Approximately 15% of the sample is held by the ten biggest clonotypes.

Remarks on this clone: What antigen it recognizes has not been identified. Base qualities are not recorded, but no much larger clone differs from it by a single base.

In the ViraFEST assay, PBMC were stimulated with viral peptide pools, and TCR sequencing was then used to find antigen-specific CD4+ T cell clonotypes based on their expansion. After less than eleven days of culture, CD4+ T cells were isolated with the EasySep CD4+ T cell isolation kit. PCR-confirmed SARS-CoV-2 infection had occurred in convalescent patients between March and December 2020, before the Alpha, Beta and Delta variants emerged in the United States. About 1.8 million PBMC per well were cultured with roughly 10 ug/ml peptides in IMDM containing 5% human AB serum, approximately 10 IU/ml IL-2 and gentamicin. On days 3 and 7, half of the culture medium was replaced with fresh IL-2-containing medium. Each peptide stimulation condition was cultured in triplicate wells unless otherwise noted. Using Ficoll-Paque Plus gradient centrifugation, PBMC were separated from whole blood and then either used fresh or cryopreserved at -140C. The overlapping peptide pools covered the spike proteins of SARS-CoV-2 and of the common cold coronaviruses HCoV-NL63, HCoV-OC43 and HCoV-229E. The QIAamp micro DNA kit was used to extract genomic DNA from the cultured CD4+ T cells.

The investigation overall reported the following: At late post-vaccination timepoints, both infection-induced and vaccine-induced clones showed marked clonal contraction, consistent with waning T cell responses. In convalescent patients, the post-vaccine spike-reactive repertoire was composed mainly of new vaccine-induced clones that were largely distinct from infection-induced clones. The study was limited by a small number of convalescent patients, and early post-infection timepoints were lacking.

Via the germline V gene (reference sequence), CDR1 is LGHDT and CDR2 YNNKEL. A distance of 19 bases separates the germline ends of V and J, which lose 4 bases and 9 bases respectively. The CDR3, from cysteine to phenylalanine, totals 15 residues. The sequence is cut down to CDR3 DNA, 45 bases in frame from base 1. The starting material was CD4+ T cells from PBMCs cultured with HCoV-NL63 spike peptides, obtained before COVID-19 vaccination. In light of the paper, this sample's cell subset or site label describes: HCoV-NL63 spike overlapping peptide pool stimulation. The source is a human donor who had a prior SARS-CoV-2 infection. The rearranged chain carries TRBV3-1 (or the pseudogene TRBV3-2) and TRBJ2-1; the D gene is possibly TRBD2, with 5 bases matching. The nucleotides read TGTGCCAGCAGCCTCGCGACCATCCGGGGTGGTGAGCAGTTCTTC. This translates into CASSLATIRGGEQFF.